These 5 T cell receptor beta chains were all obtained from the same sample, sequenced in a study of cytomegalovirus exposure and HLA in healthy donors (dated by TCRdb to about 2017). The library relied on the immunoSEQ multiplex PCR assay. For the multiplex PCR, a mixture combining 60 forward primers for TCR Vbeta segments and 13 reverse primers for TCR Jbeta segments was used. TCRdb took over this immuneACCESS table, retaining in-frame rearrangements with V and J assigned. Such tables are incomplete; in checked studies, under half of the missing clones stem from an unresolved V gene, and the remainder is unexplained. The sample has 150,000 to 200,000 clones on record, around 82% of them singletons. The ten largest clones take up around 0.24% of the sample. The sample consisted of PBMCs. The receptors were sampled from a boy aged 5-17 years in good health and CMV-seronegative.

This chain links TRBV7-6 with TRBJ2-3, with 7 positions matching TRBD1. With 4 bases clipped from V and 0 bases from J, the junction kept 7 bases outside the gene matches. CDR3 length equals 16 residues. Germline V gives CDR1 SGHVS, CDR2 FNYEAQ. The CDR3 nucleotides read TGTGCCAGCAGCTCCCGGTCGGGACAGAGCACAGATACGCAGTATTTT. This encodes CASSSRSGQSTDTQYF.

This clone was observed once. V and J are TRBV7-3 and TRBJ2-5; 8 nucleotides line up with TRBD2. Germline values: CDR1 SGHTA, CDR2 FQGTGA. With V trimmed by 0 bases and J by 5 bases, 8 bases remained unmatched. The CDR3 length is 16 residues. The CDR3 DNA reads TGTGCCAGCAGCTTAACCCCCGGGGGGGCCCAGGAGACCCAGTACTTC. It codes for CASSLTPGGAQETQYF.

The chain employs TRBV15 and TRBJ1-5; D is undetermined. The germline V gene has CDR1 LNHNV and CDR2 YYDKDF (reference sequence). Trimming cost V 1 base and J 4 bases, with 11 bases left between them. The CDR3 runs 15 residues. CDR3 in DNA: TGTGCCACCAGCAGAGGGTCGGCGGGGAATCAGCCCCAGCATTTT. This gives the protein CATSRGSAGNQPQHF.

The V and J genes are TRBV9 and TRBJ1-1, with D uncertain. The CDR3 is 13 amino acids. The V end lost 4 bases, the J end lost 4 bases, and 11 bases lay between the germline ends. Germline CDR1 and CDR2: SGDLS and YYNGEE. As DNA, the CDR3 is TGTGCCAGCAGCCCTGTCGGTGGCACTGAAGCTTTCTTT. Its protein product is CASSPVGGTEAFF.

This clone has only a few counts. The V gene is TRBV7-3, the J gene TRBJ2-2; 10 bases are a match to TRBD2. This CDR3 spans 16 amino acids. Per the germline V gene, CDR1 is SGHTA and CDR2 is FQGTGA. The ends lost 5 bases at V and 4 bases at J; junction bases unmatched: 7. The CDR3 protein is CASSNLAGDATGELFF. The CDR3 DNA reads as TGTGCCAGCAGCAACCTAGCGGGAGATGCCACCGGGGAGCTGTTTTTT.